Below, one TCR beta chain is given with its context. The target antigen is unknown. The data were taken from a study of OX40 agonist ivuxolimab in advanced cancers. Study at large: Dose-escalation patients suffered from hepatocellular carcinoma, melanoma, renal cell or head and neck cancer.

Study results and caveats: No determination was made of the antigen specificity of the expanded peripheral T cells. At doses 0.1 to 3.0 mg/kg, CD4+ and CD8+ clones expanded.

Here immunoSEQ multiplex PCR was the method, and the copy in TCRdb shows in-frame clones only, minus some. The sample includes roughly 70,000 clones, 86% of them seen just once. Germline CDR1 LGHNA, CDR2 YSLEER. The CDR3 runs to 15 residues. The junction had 7 bases not matched to a gene; V was cut back by 4 bases and J by 7 bases. The starting material was CD4+ or CD8+ T cells sorted from blood, obtained in a trial of the OX40 agonist ivuxolimab. The J gene is TRBJ2-3, the V gene TRBV4-3; 11 bases map to TRBD2. This TCR derives from an adult with an advanced solid tumor such as melanoma, head and neck, liver or kidney cancer. As DNA, the CDR3 is TGCGCCAGCAGCCCCCAGACTAGCGGGGTGAATACGCAGTATTTT. Its translation is CASSPQTSGVNTQYF.